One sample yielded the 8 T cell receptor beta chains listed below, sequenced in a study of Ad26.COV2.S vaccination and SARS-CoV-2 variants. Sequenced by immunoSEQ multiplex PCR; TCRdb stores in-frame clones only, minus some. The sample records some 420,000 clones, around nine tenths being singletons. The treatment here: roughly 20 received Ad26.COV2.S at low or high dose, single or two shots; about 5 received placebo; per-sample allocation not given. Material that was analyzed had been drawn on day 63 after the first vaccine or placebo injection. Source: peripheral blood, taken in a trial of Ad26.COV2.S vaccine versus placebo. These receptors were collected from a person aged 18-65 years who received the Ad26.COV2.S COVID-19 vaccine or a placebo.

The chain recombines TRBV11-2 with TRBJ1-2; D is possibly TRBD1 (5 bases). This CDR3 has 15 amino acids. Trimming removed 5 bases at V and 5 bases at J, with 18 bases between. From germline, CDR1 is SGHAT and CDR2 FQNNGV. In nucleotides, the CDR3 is TGTGCCAGCAGCCCCCCGGACAAGGGTCGGTATGGCTACACCTTC. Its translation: CASSPPDKGRYGYTF.

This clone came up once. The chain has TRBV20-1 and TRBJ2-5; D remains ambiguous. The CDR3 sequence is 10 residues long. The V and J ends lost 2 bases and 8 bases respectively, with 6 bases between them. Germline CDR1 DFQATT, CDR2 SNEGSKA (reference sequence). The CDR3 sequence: CSARQLTQYF. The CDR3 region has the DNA TGCAGTGCTAGACAGCTCACCCAGTACTTC.

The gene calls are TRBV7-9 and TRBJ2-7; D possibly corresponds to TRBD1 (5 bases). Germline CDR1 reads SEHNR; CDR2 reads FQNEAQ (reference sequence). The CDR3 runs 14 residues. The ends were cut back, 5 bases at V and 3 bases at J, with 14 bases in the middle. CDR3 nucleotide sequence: TGTGCCAGCAGCGTCCCAGCCCAGGGCTACGAGCAGTACTTC. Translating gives CASSVPAQGYEQYF.

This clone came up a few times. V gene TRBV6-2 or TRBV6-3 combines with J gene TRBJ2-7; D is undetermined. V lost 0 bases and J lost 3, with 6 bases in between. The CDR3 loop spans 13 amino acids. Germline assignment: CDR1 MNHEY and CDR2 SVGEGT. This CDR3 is CASSYSMGYEQYF. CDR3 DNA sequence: TGTGCCAGCAGTTACTCGATGGGCTACGAGCAGTACTTC.

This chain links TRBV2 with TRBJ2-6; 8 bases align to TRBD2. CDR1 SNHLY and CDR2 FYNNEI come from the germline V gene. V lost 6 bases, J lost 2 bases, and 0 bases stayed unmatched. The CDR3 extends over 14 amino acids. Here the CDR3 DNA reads TGTGCCAGCAGAGCGGGGGCTGGGGCCAACGTCCTGACTTTC. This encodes CASRAGAGANVLTF.

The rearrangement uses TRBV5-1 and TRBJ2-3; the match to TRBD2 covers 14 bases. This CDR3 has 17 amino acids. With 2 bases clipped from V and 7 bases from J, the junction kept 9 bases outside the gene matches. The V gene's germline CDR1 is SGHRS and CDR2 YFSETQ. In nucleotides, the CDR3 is TGCGCCAGCAGCTTAATGACTAGCGGGGGGGCCGCAAATACGCAGTATTTT. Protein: CASSLMTSGGAANTQYF.

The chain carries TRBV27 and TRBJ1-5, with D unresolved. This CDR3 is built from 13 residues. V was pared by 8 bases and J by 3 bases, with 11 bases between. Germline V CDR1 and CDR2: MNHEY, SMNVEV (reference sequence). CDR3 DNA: TGTGCCAGCTGTCAGGCGTCCAATCAGCCCCAGCATTTT. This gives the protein CASCQASNQPQHF.

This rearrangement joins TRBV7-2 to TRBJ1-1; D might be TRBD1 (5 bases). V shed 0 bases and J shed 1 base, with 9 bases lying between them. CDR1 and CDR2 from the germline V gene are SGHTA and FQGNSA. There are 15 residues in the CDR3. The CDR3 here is CASSLARGGNTEAFF. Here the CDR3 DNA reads TGTGCCAGCAGCTTAGCGAGGGGAGGGAACACTGAAGCTTTCTTT.